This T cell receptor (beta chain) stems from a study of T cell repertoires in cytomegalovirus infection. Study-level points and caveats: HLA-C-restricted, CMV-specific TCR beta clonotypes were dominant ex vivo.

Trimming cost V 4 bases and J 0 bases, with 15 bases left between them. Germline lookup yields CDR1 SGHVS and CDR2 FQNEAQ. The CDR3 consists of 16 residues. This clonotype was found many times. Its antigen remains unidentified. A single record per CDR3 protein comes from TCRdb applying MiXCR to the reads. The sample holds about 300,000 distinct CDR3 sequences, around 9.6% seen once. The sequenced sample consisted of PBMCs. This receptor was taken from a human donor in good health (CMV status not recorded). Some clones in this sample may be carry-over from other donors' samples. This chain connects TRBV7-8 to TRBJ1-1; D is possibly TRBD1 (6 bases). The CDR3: CASSSRQDFMNTEAFF. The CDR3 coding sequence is TGTGCCAGCAGCTCACGACAGGATTTTATGAACACTGAAGCTTTCTTT.